The clone carrying this T cell receptor beta chain was found a few times. The antigen remains unidentified. A much larger clone sits a single nucleotide away, making a read error possible. The data belong to a study of Graves' ophthalmopathy and Graves' hyperthyroidism. Study as a whole: Before any treatment, peripheral blood was taken at the initial diagnosis. Findings and caveats of the study: Ophthalmopathy could be told apart from stable hyperthyroidism by a 13-signature model (about 88% sensitivity, approximately 76% specificity).

Ophthalmopathy donors were characterized by moderate-to-severe activity, CAS of at least 3, NOSPECS of at least 4, and duration under 3 months. Clinicians made diagnoses from clinical symptoms, serum thyroxine, TRAb, thyroid ultrasound and orbital computed tomography. Beta-chain TCR CDR3 regions were amplified from RNA transcripts. The workflow started with a first-round RT-PCR run with HTBI primers and then moved on to a second-round multiplex PCR. TCRdb re-called the multiplex PCR reads through MiXCR, storing one row per CDR3 protein. In the table there are hundreds of thousands of distinct CDR3 sequences, 40% of which are singletons. The sequenced sample was peripheral blood. This sequence originates from an adult man with Graves' ophthalmopathy.

CDR3 DNA sequence: TGTGCCAGCAGCCAGACCACCGGGGAGCTGTTTTTT. This encodes CASSQTTGELFF. The chain has TRBV25-1 and TRBJ2-2, with no clear D. Germline loops: CDR1 MGHDK, CDR2 SYGVNS. The CDR3 extends over 12 amino acids. V gave up 6 bases and J gave up 4 bases, with 6 bases separating them.